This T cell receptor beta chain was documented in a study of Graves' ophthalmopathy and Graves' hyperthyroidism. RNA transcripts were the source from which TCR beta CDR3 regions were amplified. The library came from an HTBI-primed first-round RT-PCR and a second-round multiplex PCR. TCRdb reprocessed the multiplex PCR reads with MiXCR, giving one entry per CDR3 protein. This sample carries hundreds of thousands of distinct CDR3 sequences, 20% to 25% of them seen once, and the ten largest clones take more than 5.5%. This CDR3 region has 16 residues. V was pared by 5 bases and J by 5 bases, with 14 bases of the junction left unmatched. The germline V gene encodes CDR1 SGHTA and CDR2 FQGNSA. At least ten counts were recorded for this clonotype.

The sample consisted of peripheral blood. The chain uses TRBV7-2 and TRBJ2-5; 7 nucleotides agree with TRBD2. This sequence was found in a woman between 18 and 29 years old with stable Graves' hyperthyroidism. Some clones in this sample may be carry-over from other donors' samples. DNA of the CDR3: TGTGCCAGCAGCGCCAGAAGACTAGCCGGGTCGGAGACCCAGTACTTC. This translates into CASSARRLAGSETQYF.